This T cell receptor beta chain appears in the sequencing data of a study of spatial heterogeneity in lung cancer. Overall study: Alpha-chain detections were consistently fewer than beta-chain detections among the sequences. Study-wide findings and caveats: Higher tumor mutation counts went along with higher counts of expanded intratumoral alpha and beta TCRs.

The CDR3 runs to 16 residues. Trimming left V 2 bases short and J 5 bases short, with 19 bases between. CDR1 KGHSH and CDR2 LQKENI come from the germline V gene. Time point: sample taken at primary tumor resection. Unsorted samples of tumor, nontumor lung or frozen PBMC had their whole RNA sequenced. All TCR cDNA molecules were individually tagged with a unique molecular identifier. From the 5' RACE reads, TCRdb called clonotypes with MiXCR, one entry per CDR3 protein. This table holds over 10,000 distinct CDR3 sequences, 5% to 6% found once. This clonotype has a count of ten or more. Its antigen is currently unknown.

Material: lung tumor tissue, obtained at surgery. The TCR was taken from a female donor with early-stage non-small cell lung cancer. The V gene is TRBV18, the J gene TRBJ2-7; unclear D gene. The CDR3 DNA sequence: TGTGCCAGCTCACCAATTCCGGGCCCAGACCCTAACGAGCAGTACTTC. Residues: CASSPIPGPDPNEQYF.